This T cell receptor beta chain came from a study of blood T cell repertoires in COVID-19. Turning to the study itself: In each case, the material was cDNA or gDNA derived from T cells, B-cell-depleted T cells, or PBMCs.

J lost 4 bases, V lost 7 bases, and 15 bases had no gene match. Germline CDR1 SGHTA, CDR2 FQGNSA. This CDR3 region has 18 residues. This clone was counted a few times. Only in-frame clones appear in the TCRdb table, and some are missing; sequencing was by immunoSEQ multiplex PCR. The repertoire holds 97,000 or so clones, with 82% as singletons. Sequencing was performed on peripheral blood. The chain carries TRBV7-2 and TRBJ2-2; 10 bases fit TRBD2. This TCR was sampled from an elderly man with acute or convalescent COVID-19. The CDR3 DNA reads as TGTGCCAGCACCAGCAATCATCTAGCGGGAGTAGGCACCGGGGAGCTGTTTTTT. This encodes CASTSNHLAGVGTGELFF.